The 18 T cell receptor beta chains in this list originate from one sample, sequenced in a study of Graves' ophthalmopathy and Graves' hyperthyroidism. Using RNA transcripts, the TCR beta CDR3 regions were amplified. Second-round multiplex PCR came after first-round RT-PCR with HTBI primers. TCRdb re-derived calls from the multiplex PCR reads in MiXCR, one entry per CDR3 protein. The table records about 620,000 distinct CDR3 sequences, 22% of them present only once. Sequencing was carried out using peripheral blood. Source of these receptors: a woman in her late teens or twenties with stable Graves' hyperthyroidism. Some clones in this sample may be carry-over from other donors' samples.

This clonotype appeared a few times. This rearrangement joins TRBV10-3 to TRBJ2-5; D is uncertain. Germline CDR1 reads ENHRY; CDR2 reads SYGVKD. V lost 3 bases and J 5 bases, leaving 13 bases between the germline ends. This CDR3 has 14 amino acids. CDR3 residues: CAISDSPTGETQYF. CDR3 bases: TGTGCCATCAGTGATTCGCCGACCGGGGAGACCCAGTACTTC.

This clonotype was seen more than once but under ten times. This chain's CDR3 is CASSARGEFTEAFF. The CDR3 bases are TGTGCCAGCAGTGCCAGGGGGGAGTTCACTGAAGCTTTCTTT. The chain links TRBV6-1 to TRBJ1-1; 7 nucleotides match TRBD1. Germline V gives CDR1 MNHNS, CDR2 SASEGT. V dropped 4 bases and J dropped 4; count of bases not matched to a gene: 6. CDR3 length equals 14 residues.

This clonotype was seen only a few times. The rearrangement joins TRBV7-8 to TRBJ2-2; D may be TRBD1 (5 bases). Germline-derived CDR1 and CDR2 are SGHVS and FQNEAQ. V lost 5 bases and J 7 bases, leaving 11 bases between the germline ends. The CDR3 runs 13 residues. The CDR3 loop is CASSPRQNGELFF. In nucleotides, the CDR3 is TGTGCCAGCAGCCCGCGACAGAACGGGGAGCTGTTTTTT.

This clonotype was observed many times. The V and J genes are TRBV20-1 and TRBJ2-5; 7 bases match TRBD1. This CDR3 comprises 17 residues. Germline V gene lookup returns CDR1 DFQATT and CDR2 SNEGSKA (reference sequence). Unmatched junction bases numbered 14, after V lost 0 bases and J lost 4 bases. CDR3 sequence (DNA): TGCAGTGCTAGAGATCTATTAAATGGGGGACAGCGAGAGACCCAGTACTTC. Residues: CSARDLLNGGQRETQYF.

This rearrangement joins TRBV5-1 to TRBJ2-5; D is tentatively TRBD1 or TRBD2 (6 bases each). V shed 4 bases and J shed 2 bases, with 12 bases lying between them. CDR1 SGHRS and CDR2 YFSETQ come from the germline V gene. The CDR3 is 14 residues long. The CDR3 region is CASSVQGRQETQYF. The CDR3 nucleotides are TGCGCCAGCAGCGTTCAGGGGAGGCAAGAGACCCAGTACTTC.

This clonotype has at least ten counts. The rearrangement joins TRBV9 to TRBJ1-2; D possibly corresponds to TRBD1 (5 bases). The CDR3 runs 13 residues. Germline loops: CDR1 SGDLS, CDR2 YYNGEE. The V end was cut by 3 bases, the J end by 6 bases, with 12 bases between. In DNA form, the CDR3 reads TGTGCCAGCAGCGCCCAGGGATCTCATGGCTACACCTTC. Translated, it gives CASSAQGSHGYTF.

At least ten counts were recorded for this clonotype. V usage is TRBV15 and J usage is TRBJ2-7; a weak D match, TRBD2 (5 bases). The V end lost 0 bases, the J end lost 4 bases, and 10 bases lay between the germline ends. CDR1 and CDR2 from the germline V gene are LNHNV and YYDKDF (reference sequence). This CDR3 has 14 amino acids. In DNA, the CDR3 is TGTGCCACCAGCAGAGATGTAGCGTCATACGAGCAGTACTTC. Translating it yields CATSRDVASYEQYF.

V and J are TRBV29-1 and TRBJ1-1; 9 nucleotides line up with TRBD1. CDR1 SQVTM and CDR2 ANQGSEA come from the germline V gene. V lost 7 bases to trimming and J lost 4 bases; unmatched junction nucleotides: 13. This CDR3 has 15 amino acids. This chain's CDR3 is CSALTGGAWGTEAFF. The DNA for the CDR3 is TGCAGCGCCTTAACAGGGGGCGCTTGGGGCACTGAAGCTTTCTTT.

V and J are TRBV2 and TRBJ2-7; TRBD1 matches 10 bases. This CDR3 region has 14 residues. Germline trimming cut 5 bases from V and 5 bases from J; bases unmatched to any gene: 6. Germline V lookup: CDR1 SNHLY, CDR2 FYNNEI. CDR3 sequence: CASSTGTGEHEQYF. Here the CDR3 DNA reads TGTGCCAGCAGTACCGGGACAGGGGAGCACGAGCAGTACTTC.

The rearrangement joins TRBV19 to TRBJ1-2; 7 positions agree with TRBD1. V gave up 4 bases and J gave up 4 bases; unmatched junction bases: 6. CDR3 length: 14 residues. Germline V gives CDR1 LNHDA, CDR2 SQIVND (reference sequence). The CDR3 protein is CASSTGQVFYGYTF. The DNA of the CDR3 is TGTGCCAGTAGTACCGGACAGGTCTTCTATGGCTACACCTTC.

The table lists this clonotype with many counts. A much more abundant neighbour one base away suggests this may be a read error. V and J are TRBV12-3 or TRBV12-4 and TRBJ1-2, with D uncertain. The V end was cut by 2 bases, the J end by 2 bases, with 12 bases between. The CDR3 loop spans 15 amino acids. The CDR3 is CASSLRLSTNYGYTF. The CDR3 DNA sequence: TGTGCCAGCAGTTTAAGGCTGAGCACGAACTATGGCTACACCTTC.

The chain links TRBV9 to TRBJ2-5; D might be TRBD1 or TRBD2, each matching 6 bases. V was cut by 3 bases and J by 5 bases, with 11 bases left in between. The CDR3 spans 13 residues. Germline V gene sequence: CDR1 SGDLS, CDR2 YYNGEE. The CDR3 DNA is TGTGCCAGCAGCGGGGGGGCGTGGGAGACCCAGTACTTC. It encodes CASSGGAWETQYF.

This chain uses TRBV5-1 with TRBJ2-7; 7 nucleotides align to TRBD1. The V segment lost 0 bases and the J segment 5 bases; nucleotides outside the gene matches: 5. The germline V gene has CDR1 SGHRS and CDR2 YFSETQ. This CDR3 contains 14 residues. Here the CDR3 DNA reads TGCGCCAGCAGCTTGGGACAGGGATTCGACGAGCAGTACTTC. It yields the protein CASSLGQGFDEQYF.

The chain recombines TRBV12-3 or TRBV12-4 with TRBJ1-1; tentative D call: TRBD1 (5 bases). The CDR3 loop spans 15 amino acids. Trimming pared 1 base from V and 1 base from J, leaving 10 bases between. The CDR3 is CASSLDWQGNTEAFF. The CDR3 nucleotides are TGTGCCAGCAGTTTAGACTGGCAGGGGAACACTGAAGCTTTCTTT.

V usage is TRBV15 and J usage is TRBJ2-5; 9 positions match TRBD1. Germline trimming cut 0 bases from V and 5 bases from J; bases unmatched to any gene: 4. This CDR3 has 15 amino acids. The germline CDR1 and CDR2 sequences are LNHNV and YYDKDF (reference sequence). The CDR3 coding sequence is TGTGCCACCAGCAGAGAAGACAGGGGGGGGGAGACCCAGTACTTC. This translates into CATSREDRGGETQYF.

The chain joins TRBV6-2 or TRBV6-3 to TRBJ2-7; D is unresolved. V was trimmed by 3 bases and J by 4 bases, leaving 10 bases between them. CDR1 and CDR2 from the germline V gene are MNHEY and SVGEGT. The length of the CDR3 is 13 residues. CDR3 amino acids: CASSYRQEYEQYF. As DNA, the CDR3 is TGTGCCAGCAGTTATCGCCAGGAATACGAGCAGTACTTC.

This clonotype appeared many times. The V gene is TRBV6-1, the J gene TRBJ1-3; D ambiguous. Germline V gives CDR1 MNHNS, CDR2 SASEGT. Trimming stripped 9 bases from V and 4 bases from J, with 4 bases between. The CDR3 sequence is 10 residues long. The CDR3 DNA reads as TGTGCCAGTGAGGGAAACACCATATATTTT. It yields the protein CASEGNTIYF.

CDR3 nucleotides: TGTGCCAGCAGTTACGGAGAGACATCTTCCTACGAGCAGTACTTC. Residues: CASSYGETSSYEQYF. The chain combines TRBV6-2 or TRBV6-3 with TRBJ2-7; D ambiguous. The germline V gene has CDR1 MNHEY and CDR2 SVGEGT. There are 15 residues in the CDR3. Trimming pared 2 bases from V and 1 base from J, leaving 12 bases between.